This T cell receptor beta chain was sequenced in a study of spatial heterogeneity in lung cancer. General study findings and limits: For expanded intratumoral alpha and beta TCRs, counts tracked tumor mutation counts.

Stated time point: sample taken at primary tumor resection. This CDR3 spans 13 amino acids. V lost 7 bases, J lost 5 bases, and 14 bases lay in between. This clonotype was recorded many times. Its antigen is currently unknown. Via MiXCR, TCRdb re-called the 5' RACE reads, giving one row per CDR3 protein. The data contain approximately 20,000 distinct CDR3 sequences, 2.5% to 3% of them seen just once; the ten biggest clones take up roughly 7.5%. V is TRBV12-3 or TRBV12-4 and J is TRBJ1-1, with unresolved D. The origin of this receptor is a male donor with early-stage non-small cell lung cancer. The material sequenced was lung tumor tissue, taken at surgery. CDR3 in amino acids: CASTFSQRTEAFF. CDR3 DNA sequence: TGTGCCAGCACCTTTTCCCAAAGGACTGAAGCTTTCTTT.